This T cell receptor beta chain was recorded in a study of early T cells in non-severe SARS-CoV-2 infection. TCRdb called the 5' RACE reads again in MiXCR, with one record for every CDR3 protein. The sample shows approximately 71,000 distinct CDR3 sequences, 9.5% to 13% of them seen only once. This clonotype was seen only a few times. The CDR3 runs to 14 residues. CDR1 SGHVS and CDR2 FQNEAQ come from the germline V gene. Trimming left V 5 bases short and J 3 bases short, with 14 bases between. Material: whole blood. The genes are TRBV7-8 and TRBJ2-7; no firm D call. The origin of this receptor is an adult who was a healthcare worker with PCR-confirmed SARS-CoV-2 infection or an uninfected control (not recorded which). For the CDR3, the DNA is TGTGCCAGCAGCCTACGCCCCACCGGCTACGAGCAGTACTTC. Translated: CASSLRPTGYEQYF.